This T cell receptor (beta chain) is drawn from a study of identical twins. In its sample, this clonotype was seen a few times. What it recognizes is unknown. Donors uniformly comprised healthy Caucasians. The study, taken as a whole, reports: The study found weaker excess twin sharing in beta out-of-frame sequences.

Each CDR3 protein gets one entry after TCRdb re-called the 5' RACE reads with MiXCR. The sample gives some 1,700,000 distinct CDR3 sequences, around 33% of which show up once; more than 0.25% is in the top ten. Germline-derived CDR1 and CDR2 are WNHNN and SYGVQD (reference sequence). CDR3 length: 13 residues. V was shortened by 2 bases and J by 4 bases, with 8 bases between the two germline ends. The V call is TRBV10-1, the J call TRBJ2-5; D unresolved. The sample consisted of cord blood. The sequence was obtained from a newborn girl in good health. CDR3 in amino acids: CASSEKGTETQYF. The CDR3 nucleotides are TGCGCCAGCAGTGAGAAGGGAACAGAGACCCAGTACTTC.